The 20 T cell receptor beta chains presented below share a single source sample, sequenced in a study of blood T cell repertoires in COVID-19. Clones were read by immunoSEQ multiplex PCR, and TCRdb kept only the in-frame ones, dropping some. The sample holds 230,000 or so clones; around 88% are singletons and the top ten take roughly 8.7%. Material: peripheral blood. The receptors come from a man aged 35 to 55 with active or convalescent COVID-19.

Only a few counts were recorded for this clone. This rearrangement joins TRBV7-2 to TRBJ1-2; D unresolved. This CDR3 contains 12 residues. Germline loops: CDR1 SGHTA, CDR2 FQGNSA. V gave up 8 bases and J gave up 7 bases, with 14 bases separating them. The CDR3 DNA is TGTGCCAGCCGGAGGGTTTTTGGTGGCTACACCTTC. Protein: CASRRVFGGYTF.

The chain carries TRBV6-5 and TRBJ1-1; 9 positions agree with TRBD1. From germline, CDR1 is MNHEY and CDR2 SVGAGI. Germline trimming cut 4 bases from V and 1 base from J; bases unmatched to any gene: 4. This CDR3 spans 15 amino acids. CDR3 DNA: TGTGCCAGCAGTTCCGCGGGACAGGGGAACACTGAAGCTTTCTTT. As protein: CASSSAGQGNTEAFF.

This clone has more than one count but fewer than ten. The chain employs TRBV29-1 and TRBJ1-5; 7 nucleotides line up with TRBD1. V lost 4 bases and J lost 1; bases outside the gene matches: 4. Germline values: CDR1 SQVTM, CDR2 ANQGSEA. The CDR3 is 14 residues long. The CDR3, as DNA: TGCAGCGTTGCGGGGACAGAAAGCAATCAGCCCCAGCATTTT. Its translation: CSVAGTESNQPQHF.

J is TRBJ1-1 and V is TRBV6-1; D is unresolved. The CDR3 sequence is 14 residues long. Germline V gene data show CDR1 as MNHNS and CDR2 as SASEGT. Between the trimmed V and J ends, which lost 2 bases and 1 base, there was a span of 8 bases. The CDR3 here is CASSEPARNTEAFF. CDR3 bases: TGTGCCAGCAGTGAACCCGCCAGGAACACTGAAGCTTTCTTT.

This chain connects TRBV30 to TRBJ2-2; D is possibly TRBD1 (5 bases). The CDR3 covers 14 residues. Trimming pared 0 bases from V and 6 bases from J, leaving 11 bases between. Germline V gene sequence: CDR1 GTSNPN, CDR2 SVGIG (reference sequence). As DNA, the CDR3 is TGTGCCTGGAGTGTCCCGCAGGGTTCCGGGGAGCTGTTTTTT. As protein: CAWSVPQGSGELFF.

The rearrangement uses TRBV25-1 and TRBJ1-1, with D possibly being TRBD1 (5 bases). With 2 bases removed from V and 0 bases from J, the gap between germline ends came to 16 bases. This CDR3 spans 17 amino acids. Germline-derived CDR1 and CDR2 are MGHDK and SYGVNS. The CDR3 sequence is CASSELGGGNMNTEAFF. DNA of the CDR3: TGTGCCAGCAGTGAACTGGGGGGGGGAAATATGAACACTGAAGCTTTCTTT.

This clone was counted only a few times. This chain uses TRBV12-3 or TRBV12-4 with TRBJ1-2; no clear D. The ends were cut back, 3 bases at V and 7 bases at J, with 9 bases in the middle. CDR3 length equals 12 residues. The DNA of the CDR3 is TGTGCCAGCAGTTTGTACAGAAGTGGCTACACCTTC. This gives the protein CASSLYRSGYTF.

The chain combines TRBV12-3 or TRBV12-4 with TRBJ1-1; tentatively, D is TRBD1 (5 bases). The CDR3 has 13 amino acids. V gave up 6 bases and J gave up 1 base, with 9 bases separating them. The CDR3 reads CASSIDRNTEAFF. DNA for the CDR3: TGTGCCAGCAGCATCGACAGGAACACTGAAGCTTTCTTT.

This clone was seen only a few times. The V gene is TRBV16, the J gene TRBJ1-3, with D hard to call. The ends were cut back, 8 bases at V and 0 bases at J, with 5 bases in the middle. Looked up from germline, CDR1 is KGHSY and CDR2 is FQNENV. The CDR3 contains 12 residues. The CDR3 reads CASGASGNTIYF. CDR3 nucleotides: TGTGCCAGCGGAGCCTCTGGAAACACCATATATTTT.

The chain has TRBV6-5 and TRBJ1-1, with TRBD1 matching 9 bases. J gave up 7 bases and V 9 bases, and 9 bases lay outside the gene matches. The CDR3 loop spans 13 amino acids. Germline loops: CDR1 MNHEY, CDR2 SVGAGI. The CDR3 nucleotides are TGTGCCAGTAAGGACAGGGGTGGGGGTGAAGCTTTCTTT. This gives the protein CASKDRGGGEAFF.

This clone was observed once. The CDR3, as DNA: TGTGCCTGGGTGCCCAAAGGGGGCAGGGGTAGCACAGATACGCAGTATTTT. It is translated as CAWVPKGGRGSTDTQYF. This chain links TRBV30 with TRBJ2-3; 7 bases align to TRBD1. This CDR3 spans 17 amino acids. Trimming cost V 5 bases and J 0 bases; bases outside gene matches: 14. CDR1 and CDR2 (germline): GTSNPN, SVGIG (reference sequence).

V gene TRBV5-1 combines with J gene TRBJ2-3, with D perhaps TRBD1 (5 bases). This CDR3 is 13 amino acids long. Germline CDR1 is SGHRS and CDR2 is YFSETQ. Deletions cut 2 bases from V and 4 bases from J, with 8 bases between. This CDR3 is CASSLGQADTQYF. CDR3 nucleotide sequence: TGCGCCAGCAGCTTAGGACAAGCAGATACGCAGTATTTT.

The genes are TRBV6-1 and TRBJ2-5; 7 bases line up with TRBD2. The junction had 8 bases not matched to a gene; V was cut back by 8 bases and J by 5 bases. Germline CDR1 is MNHNS and CDR2 is SASEGT. This CDR3 comprises 13 residues. CDR3 DNA: TGTGCCAGCTCACAGCGGGGCCAGGAGACCCAGTACTTC. This encodes CASSQRGQETQYF.

This chain uses TRBV5-6 with TRBJ1-2, with unresolved D. V lost 4 bases and J lost 4, with 8 bases in between. This CDR3 comprises 12 residues. The germline CDR1 and CDR2 sequences are SGHDT and YYEEEE. The CDR3 reads CASSARFYGYTF. CDR3 DNA: TGTGCCAGCAGCGCCAGGTTCTATGGCTACACCTTC.

The chain combines TRBV6-1 with TRBJ1-2, with D perhaps TRBD1 (5 bases). The germline CDR1 and CDR2 sequences are MNHNS and SASEGT. Trimming pared 3 bases from V and 8 bases from J, leaving 16 bases between. This CDR3 is built from 14 residues. The CDR3 DNA sequence: TGTGCCAGCAGTGACAGGGTCGTTATGGGAGGCTACACCTTC. It yields the protein CASSDRVVMGGYTF.

V and J are TRBV24-1 and TRBJ2-2, with 7 nucleotides matching TRBD2. In germline, CDR1 is KGHDR, CDR2 SFDVKD. CDR3 length: 16 amino acids. Trimming at V came to 0 bases and at J to 4 bases, leaving 4 bases not matched to a gene. CDR3 loop: CATSDLPRGVTGELFF. The CDR3 bases are TGTGCCACCAGTGATTTGCCCCGGGGGGTCACCGGGGAGCTGTTTTTT.

The chain couples TRBV19 to TRBJ2-4; 9 bases agree with TRBD2. Germline V gene lookup returns CDR1 LNHDA and CDR2 SQIVND (reference sequence). This CDR3 has 14 residues. V was pared by 7 bases and J by 7 bases, with 8 bases of the junction left unmatched. The CDR3 nucleotides read TGTGCCAGTACCTCAGCGGGGGGCGGGAACATTCAGTACTTC. It is translated as CASTSAGGGNIQYF.

The chain has TRBV5-1 and TRBJ2-5; the match to TRBD2 covers 8 bases. Trimming took 4 bases from V and 2 from J; bases not matched to a gene: 7. Germline V gives CDR1 SGHRS, CDR2 YFSETQ. The CDR3 consists of 15 residues. CDR3 in amino acids: CASSPVAGGQETQYF. The CDR3 DNA is TGCGCCAGCAGCCCCGTGGCGGGGGGACAAGAGACCCAGTACTTC.

The CDR3 loop reads CASSSRTLQETQYF. The CDR3 DNA sequence: TGTGCCAGCAGCTCGAGGACACTCCAAGAGACCCAGTACTTC. This chain uses TRBV7-9 with TRBJ2-5; the D gene is possibly TRBD1 (5 bases). This CDR3 has 14 residues. The V end lost 4 bases, the J end lost 1 base, and 10 bases lay between the germline ends. The germline gives CDR1 SEHNR, CDR2 FQNEAQ (reference sequence).

The chain has TRBV12-3 or TRBV12-4 and TRBJ2-5; 9 nucleotides align to TRBD1. The CDR3 contains 13 residues. J lost 5 bases, V lost 6 bases, and 4 bases had no gene match. DNA for the CDR3: TGTGCCAGCAGCCTACAGGGGGCCGAGACCCAGTACTTC. Protein sequence: CASSLQGAETQYF.